This passage covers 4 T cell receptor beta chains from one sample sequenced in a study of PD-1 blockade in classical Hodgkin lymphoma. Profiled with immunoSEQ multiplex PCR; TCRdb holds only in-frame clones, not every one. The data hold under 130,000 clones, with around 90% observed a single time. Time point described: cycle 4 day 1 (C4D1), after less than 7 weeks of nivolumab. Each patient's relapse followed autologous stem cell transplantation, and brentuximab vedotin exposure varied. The source material was peripheral blood mononuclear cells (PBMCs), sampled before the fourth cycle of nivolumab. The receptor source for this set is a human donor with classical Hodgkin lymphoma.

The CDR3 is CASSIRGAGVSTDTQYF. The CDR3 DNA is TGTGCCAGTAGTATTAGGGGGGCGGGAGTGAGCACAGATACGCAGTATTTT. This chain joins TRBV19 and TRBJ2-3; perhaps TRBD2 as D (7 bases). The CDR3 sequence is 17 residues long. In germline, CDR1 is LNHDA, CDR2 SQIVND (reference sequence). V shed 3 bases and J shed 0 bases, with 16 bases lying between them.

The CDR3, as DNA: TGTGCCAGCTTACAGACAGGGGTGAACACTGAAGCTTTCTTT. Translating gives CASLQTGVNTEAFF. This chain connects TRBV18 to TRBJ1-1; 8 nucleotides match TRBD1. This CDR3 has 14 residues. The V gene's germline CDR1 is KGHSH and CDR2 LQKENI. The V gene end was trimmed by 7 bases and the J gene end by 0 bases; junction bases not matched to a gene: 4.

The genes are TRBV28 and TRBJ2-5; D is uncertain. V lost 4 bases and J lost 5, with 20 bases in between. This CDR3 has 16 amino acids. Germline loops: CDR1 MDHEN, CDR2 SYDVKM. The CDR3 here is CASSSKGTWVTETQYF. DNA for the CDR3: TGTGCCAGCAGTTCCAAGGGTACGTGGGTTACGGAGACCCAGTACTTC. The full variable domain, in which reference TRBV28 and TRBJ2-5 provide the parts outside the CDR3, is DVKVTQSSRYLVKRTGEKVFLECVQDMDHENMFWYRQDPGLGLRLIYFSYDVKMKEKGDIPEGYSVSREKKERFSLILESASTNQTSMYLCASSSKGTWVTETQYFGPGTRLLVL.

The rearrangement joins TRBV25-1 to TRBJ1-1, with D unresolved. V lost 4 bases to trimming and J lost 7 bases, with 13 bases between them. Germline CDR1 is MGHDK and CDR2 is SYGVNS. This CDR3 spans 13 amino acids. The CDR3 sequence is CASSGGLGGEAFF. The CDR3 DNA is TGTGCCAGCAGTGGGGGTTTAGGCGGTGAAGCTTTCTTT.